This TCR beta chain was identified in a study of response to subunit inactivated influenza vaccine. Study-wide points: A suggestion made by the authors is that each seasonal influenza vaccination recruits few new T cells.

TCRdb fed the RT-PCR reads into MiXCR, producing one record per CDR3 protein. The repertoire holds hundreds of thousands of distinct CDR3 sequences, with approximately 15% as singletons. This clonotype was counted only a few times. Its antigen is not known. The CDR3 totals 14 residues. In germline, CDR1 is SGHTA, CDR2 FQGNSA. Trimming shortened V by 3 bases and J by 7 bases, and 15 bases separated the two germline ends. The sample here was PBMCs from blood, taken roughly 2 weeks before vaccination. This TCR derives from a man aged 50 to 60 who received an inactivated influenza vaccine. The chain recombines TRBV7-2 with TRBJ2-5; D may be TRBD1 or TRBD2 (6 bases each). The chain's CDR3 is CASSFTGAKGTQYF. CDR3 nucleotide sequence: TGTGCCAGCAGCTTTACGGGGGCCAAGGGGACCCAGTACTTC.